Below, 4 T cell receptor beta chains from the same sample are listed, as sequenced in a study of cytomegalovirus exposure and HLA in healthy donors. Primers: 60 Vbeta forward and 13 Jbeta reverse. The protocol was immunoSEQ multiplex PCR, while the TCRdb copy is restricted to in-frame clones and leaves out a portion. The data show fewer than 250,000 clones, 70% to 75% seen once. The source material was PBMCs. These receptors came from a man aged 25-40 years in good health and CMV-seropositive.

This clone was counted between two and nine times. This chain joins TRBV11-3 and TRBJ2-5; a weak D match, TRBD2 (5 bases). With 3 bases removed from V and 0 bases from J, the gap between germline ends came to 5 bases. Looked up from germline, CDR1 is SGHNT and CDR2 is YENEEA. This CDR3 has 13 residues. CDR3 protein: CASSLGDQETQYF. The CDR3 nucleotides read TGTGCCAGCAGCTTGGGAGACCAAGAGACCCAGTACTTC. The full variable domain, rest sourced from reference TRBV11-3 and TRBJ2-5, is EAGVVQSPRYKIIEKKQPVAFWCNPISGHNTLYWYLQNLGQGPELLIRYENEEAVDDSQLPKDRFSAERLKGVDSTLKIQPAELGDSAVYLCASSLGDQETQYFGPGTRLLVL.

This clone was seen only once. V gene TRBV28 combines with J gene TRBJ2-7; 10 nucleotides match TRBD1. The V segment lost 7 bases and the J segment 4 bases; nucleotides outside the gene matches: 7. The length of the CDR3 is 14 residues. CDR1 is MDHEN and CDR2 is SYDVKM in the germline V gene. The CDR3 here is CASTLGGQGYEQYF. CDR3 nucleotide sequence: TGTGCCAGCACATTGGGGGGACAGGGGTACGAGCAGTACTTC.

For the CDR3, the DNA is TGTGCCAGCAGCTTAGAAAAAGGACTAGCGGGGGCGAAGACCCAGTACTTC. Amino acid sequence: CASSLEKGLAGAKTQYF. The J gene is TRBJ2-5, the V gene TRBV7-2, with TRBD2 matching 13 bases. The CDR3 covers 17 residues. Germline CDR1 SGHTA, CDR2 FQGNSA. The junction had 8 bases not matched to a gene; V was cut back by 1 base and J by 6 bases.

The V gene is TRBV25-1, the J gene TRBJ2-5; 10 positions match TRBD1. From germline, CDR1 is MGHDK and CDR2 SYGVNS. V was pared by 5 bases and J by 5 bases, with 5 bases of the junction left unmatched. CDR3 length equals 14 residues. Here the CDR3 DNA reads TGTGCCAGCAGTCCCGGGACAGGGGAGGAGACCCAGTACTTC. Protein: CASSPGTGEETQYF.